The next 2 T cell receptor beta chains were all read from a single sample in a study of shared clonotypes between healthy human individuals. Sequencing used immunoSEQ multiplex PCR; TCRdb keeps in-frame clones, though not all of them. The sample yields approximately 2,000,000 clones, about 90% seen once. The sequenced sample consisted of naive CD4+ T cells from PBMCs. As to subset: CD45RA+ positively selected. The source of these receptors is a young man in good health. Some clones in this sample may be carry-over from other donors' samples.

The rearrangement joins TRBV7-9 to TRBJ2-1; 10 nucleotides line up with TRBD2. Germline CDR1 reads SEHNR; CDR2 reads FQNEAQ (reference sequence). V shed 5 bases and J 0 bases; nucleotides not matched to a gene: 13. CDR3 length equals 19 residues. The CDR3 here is CASSRRLAGLIGSYNEQFF. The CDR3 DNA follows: TGTGCCAGCAGCCGCCGACTAGCGGGCCTGATAGGCTCCTACAATGAGCAGTTCTTC.

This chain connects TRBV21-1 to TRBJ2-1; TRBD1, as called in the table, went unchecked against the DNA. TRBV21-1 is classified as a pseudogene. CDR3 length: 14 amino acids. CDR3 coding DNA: TGTGCCAGCAGCCGGACAGGGGGCCCGGCTGAGCAGTTCTTC. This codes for CASSRTGGPAEQFF.